These 23 T cell receptor beta chains were sequenced from one sample in a study of radiotherapy plus CTLA-4 blockade in lung cancer. This table comes from immunoSEQ multiplex PCR, and its TCRdb copy is limited to in-frame clones, with some not included. Of about 43,000 clones in the sample, 55% to 80% were seen once. Here the sequenced sample was peripheral blood, taken from a patient treated with radiotherapy plus ipilimumab. Receptors were obtained from a human donor with non-small cell lung cancer who had a partial response to radiotherapy plus ipilimumab.

This clone came up a few times. The chain has TRBV30 and TRBJ1-3; unclear D gene. Germline V CDR1 and CDR2: GTSNPN, SVGIG (reference sequence). The V end was cut by 3 bases, the J end by 8 bases, with 14 bases between. CDR3 length equals 13 residues. The CDR3 DNA reads TGTGCCTGGAGACCGCGGCGTAGAGACACCATATATTTT. As protein: CAWRPRRRDTIYF.

The chain uses TRBV4-1 and TRBJ1-2; the match to TRBD1 covers 7 bases. Germline lookup yields CDR1 MGHRA and CDR2 YSYEKL. V lost 0 bases, J lost 2 bases, and 6 bases stayed unmatched. The CDR3 consists of 16 residues. The CDR3 DNA sequence: TGCGCCAGCAGCCAAGACAGGGGGTTTTTCAACTATGGCTACACCTTC. Protein sequence: CASSQDRGFFNYGYTF.

The rearrangement links TRBV30 to TRBJ1-6; weak D call: TRBD1 (6 bases). Germline CDR1 GTSNPN, CDR2 SVGIG (reference sequence). The CDR3 consists of 14 residues. V was shortened by 4 bases and J by 2 bases, with 9 bases between the two germline ends. CDR3 DNA: TGTGCCTGGACAGGGGAAACCTATAATTCACCCCTCCACTTT. It is translated as CAWTGETYNSPLHF.

Details on this clone: This CDR3 is also generated by other DNA sequences in the sample. The chain combines TRBV10-3 with TRBJ1-2; D gene unclear. CDR3 size: 15 residues. CDR1 ENHRY and CDR2 SYGVKD come from the germline V gene. V lost 2 bases and J lost 2, with 12 bases in between. The CDR3 loop is CAISEERNQNYGYTF. The CDR3 region has the DNA TGTGCCATCAGTGAGGAGAGGAATCAGAACTATGGCTACACCTTC.

This chain links TRBV7-8 with TRBJ1-5; D unresolved. The V end was cut by 3 bases, the J end by 2 bases, with 5 bases between. The CDR3 is 13 residues long. Germline lookup yields CDR1 SGHVS and CDR2 FQNEAQ. The CDR3 is CASSFQGNQPQHF. In nucleotides, the CDR3 is TGTGCCAGCAGCTTCCAGGGCAATCAGCCCCAGCATTTT.

This clone turned up a few times. The chain has TRBV7-8 and TRBJ1-1; unclear D gene. Germline V CDR1 and CDR2: SGHVS, FQNEAQ. CDR3 length equals 13 residues. V was trimmed by 2 bases and J by 1 base, leaving 5 bases between them. CDR3 DNA: TGTGCCAGCAGCTTATACAGGAACACTGAAGCTTTCTTT. Its protein is CASSLYRNTEAFF.

The V gene is TRBV27, the J gene TRBJ1-2; 10 bases align to TRBD1. The CDR3 is 14 amino acids. The germline CDR1 and CDR2 sequences are MNHEY and SMNVEV (reference sequence). J gave up 6 bases and V 5 bases, and 6 bases lay outside the gene matches. In DNA form, the CDR3 reads TGTGCCAGCAGTCAGGGGACAGGGGAAAATGGCTACACCTTC. It is translated as CASSQGTGENGYTF.

The chain joins TRBV2 to TRBJ1-1; a weak D match, TRBD1 (5 bases). V lost 7 bases to trimming and J lost 4 bases, with 13 bases between them. This CDR3 contains 13 residues. Germline CDR1 reads SNHLY; CDR2 reads FYNNEI. The CDR3 here is CASIGGMGTEAFF. In DNA form, the CDR3 reads TGTGCCAGCATCGGGGGGATGGGCACTGAAGCTTTCTTT.

The chain uses TRBV7-8 and TRBJ2-7; TRBD2 agrees at 7 bases. The CDR3 totals 16 residues. Germline assignment: CDR1 SGHVS and CDR2 FQNEAQ. J lost 3 bases, V lost 1 base, and 9 bases had no gene match. CDR3 region: CASSLGAGTTVYEQYF. The CDR3 DNA sequence: TGTGCCAGCAGCTTAGGGGCCGGGACTACCGTCTACGAGCAGTACTTC.

The gene calls are TRBV14 and TRBJ2-1, with D maybe TRBD1 (7 bases). Germline V gene data show CDR1 as SGHDN and CDR2 as FVKESK. With 0 bases removed from V and 8 bases from J, the gap between germline ends came to 17 bases. This CDR3 contains 16 residues. The CDR3 nucleotides are TGTGCCAGCAGCCAAGATTCCGGCAGGGGGGTGTATGAGCAGTTCTTC. This sequence encodes CASSQDSGRGVYEQFF.

The chain carries TRBV5-4 and TRBJ1-1, with D unclear. Looked up from germline, CDR1 is SGHNT and CDR2 is YYREEE (reference sequence). V dropped 3 bases and J dropped 4 bases, with 13 bases sitting between them. The CDR3 consists of 14 residues. This CDR3 is CASSSREGGTEAFF. The CDR3 nucleotides are TGTGCCAGCAGCTCACGAGAGGGAGGCACTGAAGCTTTCTTT.

V usage is TRBV19 and J usage is TRBJ2-7; D is perhaps TRBD1 (5 bases). V lost 11 bases, J lost 6 bases, and 23 bases lay in between. Germline values: CDR1 LNHDA, CDR2 SQIVND (reference sequence). The CDR3 contains 14 residues. The CDR3 sequence: CAVGAGHGHGEQYF. The CDR3 bases are TGTGCCGTAGGGGCAGGGCATGGGCATGGCGAGCAGTACTTC. Drawing the rest from reference TRBV19 and TRBJ2-7, the complete variable domain is DGGITQSPKYLFRKEGQNVTLSCEQNLNHDAMYWYRQDPGQGLRLIYYSQIVNDFQKGDIAEGYSVSREKKESFPLTVTSAQKNPTAFYLCAVGAGHGHGEQYFGPGTRLTVT.

This clone was seen a single time. Additional DNA sequences in this sample encode the identical CDR3. The V call is TRBV5-4, the J call TRBJ1-1, with 9 bases matching TRBD1. V gave up 0 bases and J gave up 5 bases; unmatched junction bases: 5. The CDR3 contains 15 residues. Germline values: CDR1 SGHNT, CDR2 YYREEE (reference sequence). CDR3 in DNA: TGTGCCAGCAGCTTGGTTACAGGGGGCATAACTGAAGCTTTCTTT. Translation: CASSLVTGGITEAFF.

This clone came up once. V gene TRBV5-1 combines with J gene TRBJ1-2; D unclear. The CDR3 length is 12 residues. V gave up 6 bases and J gave up 4 bases, with 10 bases separating them. Germline V gene data show CDR1 as SGHRS and CDR2 as YFSETQ. CDR3 in DNA: TGCGCCAGCACCGACAACAGCTATGGCTACACCTTC. This codes for CASTDNSYGYTF.

CDR3 DNA sequence: TGTGCCTGGAGTTCCGGACTAGCCCCTAACGAGCAGTACTTC. Protein product: CAWSSGLAPNEQYF. The V and J genes are TRBV30 and TRBJ2-7, with 8 nucleotides matching TRBD2. Germline CDR1 GTSNPN, CDR2 SVGIG (reference sequence). The CDR3 runs to 14 residues. V lost 2 bases to trimming and J lost 5 bases; unmatched junction nucleotides: 8.

The chain is built from TRBV23-1 and TRBJ2-7, with 7 bases lining up with TRBD1. TRBV23-1 belongs to the ORF category, with a function that is uncertain. V lost 2 bases to trimming and J lost 0 bases; unmatched junction nucleotides: 4. CDR3 size: 15 residues. The DNA for the CDR3 is TGCGCCAGCAGTCAAAGGACAGGCCTCTCCTACGAGCAGTACTTC. Translated, it gives CASSQRTGLSYEQYF.

The chain couples TRBV30 to TRBJ2-7; 11 bases fit TRBD1. The V segment lost 1 base and the J segment 3 bases; nucleotides outside the gene matches: 2. The length of the CDR3 is 14 residues. CDR1 is GTSNPN and CDR2 is SVGIG in the germline V gene (reference sequence). CDR3 sequence (DNA): TGTGCCTGGAGTGGGGGGACAGGGGGCTACGAGCAGTACTTC. This sequence encodes CAWSGGTGGYEQYF.

The V and J genes are TRBV6-5 and TRBJ1-2; TRBD1 matches at 10 bases. Losses at the gene ends were 5 bases for V and 2 bases for J; bases not matched to a gene: 5. The CDR3 length is 15 residues. Germline values: CDR1 MNHEY, CDR2 SVGAGI. The CDR3 coding sequence is TGTGCCAGCAGTACGGCGGGACAGGGGAACTATGGCTACACCTTC. It encodes CASSTAGQGNYGYTF.

The chain combines TRBV20-1 with TRBJ1-1; the D is unclear. The V end was cut by 5 bases, the J end by 4 bases, with 8 bases between. The germline gives CDR1 DFQATT, CDR2 SNEGSKA (reference sequence). The CDR3 is 11 residues long. The CDR3 loop is CSAGYSTEAFF. The CDR3 coding sequence is TGCAGTGCTGGATACAGCACTGAAGCTTTCTTT.

The chain links TRBV2 to TRBJ2-3, with 7 bases matching TRBD1. This CDR3 is 12 amino acids long. Looked up from germline, CDR1 is SNHLY and CDR2 is FYNNEI. V gave up 8 bases and J gave up 1 base; unmatched junction bases: 0. This CDR3 is CASDRGTDTQYF. CDR3 in DNA: TGTGCCAGCGACAGGGGCACAGATACGCAGTATTTT.

The chain couples TRBV6-5 to TRBJ2-5; 9 nucleotides agree with TRBD2. The germline V gene has CDR1 MNHEY and CDR2 SVGAGI. Unmatched junction bases numbered 15, after V lost 4 bases and J lost 9 bases. The CDR3 extends over 16 amino acids. The CDR3 region is CASSSALAGPGGAQYF. The CDR3 DNA sequence: TGTGCCAGCAGTTCCGCACTAGCGGGTCCCGGGGGGGCCCAGTACTTC.

A few counts support this clone. V is TRBV18 and J is TRBJ2-1; TRBD2 matches at 11 bases. CDR1 and CDR2 from the germline V gene are KGHSH and LQKENI. The CDR3 is 16 amino acids. With V trimmed by 5 bases and J by 5 bases, 8 bases remained unmatched. CDR3: CASSGNLGLADNEQFF. In nucleotides, the CDR3 is TGTGCCAGCTCAGGAAACCTGGGACTAGCGGACAATGAGCAGTTCTTC.

The CDR3 region is CASSWGTGRNTIYF. DNA for the CDR3: TGTGCCAGCAGCTGGGGGACAGGAAGAAACACCATATATTTT. This sequence joins TRBV5-6 and TRBJ1-3; TRBD1 agrees at 8 bases. CDR1 and CDR2 (germline): SGHDT, YYEEEE. The V gene end was trimmed by 3 bases and the J gene end by 5 bases; junction bases not matched to a gene: 4. This CDR3 has 14 amino acids.